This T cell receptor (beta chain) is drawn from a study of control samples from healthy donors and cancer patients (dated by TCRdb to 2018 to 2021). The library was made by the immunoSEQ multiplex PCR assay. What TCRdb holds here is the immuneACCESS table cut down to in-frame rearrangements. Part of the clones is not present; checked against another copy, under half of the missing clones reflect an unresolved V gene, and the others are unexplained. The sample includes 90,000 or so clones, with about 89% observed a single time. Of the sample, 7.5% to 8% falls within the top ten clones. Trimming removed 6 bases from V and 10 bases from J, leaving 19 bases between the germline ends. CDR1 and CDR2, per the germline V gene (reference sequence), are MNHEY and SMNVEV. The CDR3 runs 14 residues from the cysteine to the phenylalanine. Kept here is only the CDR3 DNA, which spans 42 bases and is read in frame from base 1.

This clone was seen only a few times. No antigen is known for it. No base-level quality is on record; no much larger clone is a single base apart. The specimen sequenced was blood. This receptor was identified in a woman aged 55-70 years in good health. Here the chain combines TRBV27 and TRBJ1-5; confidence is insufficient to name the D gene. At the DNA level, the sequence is TGTGCCAGCAGCCTAGGTGCGAGGGATGGTCCCCAGCATTTT. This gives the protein CASSLGARDGPQHF.